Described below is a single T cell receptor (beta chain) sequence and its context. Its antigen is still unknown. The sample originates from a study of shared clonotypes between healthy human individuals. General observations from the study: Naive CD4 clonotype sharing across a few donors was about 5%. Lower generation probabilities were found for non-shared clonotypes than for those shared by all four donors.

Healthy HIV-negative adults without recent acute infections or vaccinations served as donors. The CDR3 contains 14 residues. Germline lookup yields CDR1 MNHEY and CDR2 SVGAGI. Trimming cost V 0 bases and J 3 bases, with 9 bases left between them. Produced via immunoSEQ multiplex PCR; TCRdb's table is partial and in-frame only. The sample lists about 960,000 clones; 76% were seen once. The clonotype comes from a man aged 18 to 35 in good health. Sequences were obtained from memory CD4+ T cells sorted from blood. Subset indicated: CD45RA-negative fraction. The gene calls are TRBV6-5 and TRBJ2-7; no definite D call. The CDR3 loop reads CASSYSRQLYEQYF. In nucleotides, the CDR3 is TGTGCCAGCAGTTACTCGCGGCAGCTCTACGAGCAGTACTTC.